This is a list of T cell receptor beta chains from one sample in a study of radiotherapy plus CTLA-4 blockade in lung cancer. Clones were read by immunoSEQ multiplex PCR, and TCRdb kept only the in-frame ones, dropping some. The data show roughly 77,000 clones, roughly four fifths seen once. Sample: peripheral blood, taken from a patient treated with radiotherapy plus ipilimumab. Every receptor here comes from a human donor with non-small cell lung cancer whose response to radiotherapy plus ipilimumab could not be evaluated. CDR3s leave out the opening cysteine and the closing phenylalanine or tryptophan. A row's size may be missing; if present it is once, few, many or a size class.

v_gene	abundance	CDR3aa
TRBV5-6	NA	ASSPDRNYGYT
TRBV4-3	medium-sized	ASSLTSGGAQDTQY
TRBV28	NA	ASSLPDRGLSGELF
TRBV5-1	NA	ASSLARTGVGELF
TRBV15	NA	ATSNGAGISGNTIY
TRBV27	NA	ASSPDSGANVLT
TRBV4-3	NA	ASSRGPTDTQY
TRBV7-2	NA	ASSSGLVNGELF
TRBV5-6	few	ASSLASGRDGYT
TRBV6-6	NA	ASSYDAAASGYGYT